The entry that follows covers one T cell receptor (beta chain) sequence. CDR1 is LNHDA and CDR2 is SQIVND in the germline V gene (reference sequence). This CDR3 is 16 amino acids long. The trim removed 4 bases at V and 3 bases at J, leaving 9 bases unmatched. This sample is drawn from a study of blood T cell repertoires in COVID-19. Study-wide context: Samples of COVID-19 (acute and convalescent) were obtained from the United States, Italy and Spain. From T cells, B-cell-depleted T cells, or PBMCs came the material, which was cDNA or gDNA.

How the authors handled the data: Reference gene primers were amplified, and this amplification served to estimate nucleated cell counts. Assay: immunoSEQ multiplex PCR; the TCRdb copy retains only in-frame clones and omits some. V and J calls and clone size are given by that table; D and trimming were obtained from the DNA. Counted here are over 150,000 clones, about four fifths occurring once; the ten biggest clones make up around 7%. The genes are TRBV19 and TRBJ1-1; 9 bases fit TRBD1. The origin of this receptor is a human donor in a cohort sampled during active COVID-19. Sequenced: peripheral blood. CDR3 protein: CASSTLTGGAHTEAFF. CDR3 in DNA: TGTGCCAGTAGTACCCTTACAGGGGGCGCCCACACTGAAGCTTTCTTT. The full variable domain, rest sourced from reference TRBV19 and TRBJ1-1, is DGGITQSPKYLFRKEGQNVTLSCEQNLNHDAMYWYRQDPGQGLRLIYYSQIVNDFQKGDIAEGYSVSREKKESFPLTVTSAQKNPTAFYLCASSTLTGGAHTEAFFGQGTRLTVV.